This TCR beta chain is from a study of OX40 agonist ivuxolimab in advanced cancers. About the investigation overall: Ivuxolimab was an agonistic, fully human IgG2 monoclonal antibody directed against OX40 (CD134), a costimulatory receptor. Partial responses occurred in three dose-escalation patients: two with cutaneous melanoma and one with hepatocellular carcinoma. Of the approximately 53 patients in dose escalation, 19 had hepatocellular carcinoma, some 15 had melanoma, 9 had renal cell carcinoma and 9 had head and neck cancer. Intravenous ivuxolimab was administered to patients every 2 weeks at six dose levels: 0.01, 0.1, 0.3, 1.5, 3 and 10 mg/kg. Peripheral TCRbeta sequencing aimed to test whether ivuxolimab altered TCR sequence diversity and caused clonal T-cell expansion. The paper covers the monotherapy dose-escalation part of the phase I ivuxolimab trial, which included N of about 50 patients. A male proportion of approximately 83% and a mean age of around 60 years, ranging from 23 to 79, were recorded for the dose-escalation cohort. Patients were allowed to have had prior anti-PD-1, anti-PD-L1 or anti-CTLA-4 therapy, and around 43% of the dose-escalation patients had been treated with checkpoint inhibitors.

Genomic DNA was extracted from sorted cells for sequencing of the TCRbeta CDR3 region. TCRbeta CDR3 regions were sequenced using the immunoSEQ Assay. Drawn from immuneACCESS, this table holds only the in-frame rearrangements with V and J called that TCRdb kept. Clones are partly lost; checked studies trace under half to an unresolved V gene and leave the rest unexplained. Within this sample are 20,000 or so clones, with approximately 87% of them counted one time only. In total, the top ten clones hold 29% of the sample. General findings and caveats noted by the study authors: The antigen specificity of the peripheral T cells that underwent clonal expansion was not determined. In partial responders in the 0.1-3.0 mg/kg groups, normalized peripheral clonal expansion was found to be among the lowest, especially among CD8+ T cells. On average, CD8+ T cells showed more expanded clones than CD4+ T cells after ivuxolimab. Clonal expansion of both CD4+ and CD8+ blood T cells was observed from baseline to week 6 at doses 0.1 to 3.0 mg/kg. Low levels of normalized T-cell clonal expansion were also seen in some patients who did not respond.

The count of this clone is one. The antigen this receptor binds is unknown. Base qualities were left out, and no much larger clone turns up one base away. Patients with a history of autoimmune disease or receiving systemic immunosuppression were excluded from the trial. In every dose cohort, peripheral blood was drawn for TCR sequencing at baseline, cycle 4 day 1, and cycle 7 day 1. The samples were taken from a phase I, first-in-human, multicenter, open-label dose-escalation trial of ivuxolimab. Adults with locally advanced or metastatic head and neck squamous cell, hepatocellular, melanoma or renal cell carcinoma were enrolled in the trial. Before TCR sequencing, CD4+ T cells and CD8+ T cells were sorted from peripheral blood as separate populations. V loses 1 base of germline sequence and J loses 0 bases, and the interval between the two ends is 19 bases. From the cysteine up to the phenylalanine, the CDR3 has a length of 19 residues. Only the CDR3 DNA is retained, 57 bases long and in frame from the first base. CDR1 and CDR2 are read off the germline V gene (reference sequence) as SEHNR and FQNEAQ.

The sample here was CD4+ or CD8+ T cells sorted from blood, taken in a trial of the OX40 agonist ivuxolimab. This TCR derives from an adult with an advanced solid tumor such as melanoma, head and neck, liver or kidney cancer. The chain is encoded by TRBV7-9 joined to TRBJ2-1, with the D segment identity uncertain. DNA sequence: TGTGCCAGCAGCTTAGGGTTAGGAAGAAGGGTCATCTCCTACAATGAGCAGTTCTTC. It translates to CASSLGLGRRVISYNEQFF.